The clone carrying this T cell receptor (beta chain) was found a few times. Its matching antigen is unknown. This record comes from a study of T cell repertoires in cytomegalovirus infection. Study-level background: Indicated by public TCR beta signatures were CMV infection and matching HLA type.

TCRdb redid the calling of the reads with MiXCR, one entry per CDR3 protein. The table records around 740,000 distinct CDR3 sequences, 35% of them present only once. With 3 bases clipped from V and 7 bases from J, the junction kept 12 bases outside the gene matches. The CDR3 is made up of 18 amino acids. The germline gives CDR1 LNHNV, CDR2 YYDKDF (reference sequence). Overall study findings and caveats: Dominating the ex vivo response were TCR beta clonotypes that were CMV-specific and HLA-C-restricted. The study identified carriers of CMV plus the relevant HLA from cumulative public TCR beta family frequency.

This TCR was sampled from a human donor in good health (CMV status not recorded). Some clones in this sample may be carry-over from other donors' samples. The rearrangement joins TRBV15 to TRBJ1-6; TRBD1 aligns across 10 bases. Sequencing was done on a sample of PBMCs. CDR3 sequence: CATSRPSRRGQGNSPLHF. CDR3 DNA sequence: TGTGCCACCAGCAGGCCATCTCGGAGGGGACAGGGGAATTCACCCCTCCACTTT.